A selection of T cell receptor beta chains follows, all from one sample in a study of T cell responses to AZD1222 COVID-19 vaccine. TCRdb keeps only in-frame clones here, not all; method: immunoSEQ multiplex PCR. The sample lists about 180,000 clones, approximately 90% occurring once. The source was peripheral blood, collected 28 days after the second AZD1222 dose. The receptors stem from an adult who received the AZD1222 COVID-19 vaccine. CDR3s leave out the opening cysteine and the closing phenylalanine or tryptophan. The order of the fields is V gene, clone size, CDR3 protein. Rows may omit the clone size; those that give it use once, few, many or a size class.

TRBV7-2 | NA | ASSSGMNTEAF
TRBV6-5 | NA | AITKGGRAGETQY
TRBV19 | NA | ASSPGTGTYEQY
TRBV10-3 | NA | AISQGLPEGGEQY
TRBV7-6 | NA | ASSLVSGNTIY
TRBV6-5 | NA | ASRLAGIGETQY
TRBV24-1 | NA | ATSASRGGGELF
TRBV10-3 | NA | AISEKTVGYEQY
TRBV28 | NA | ASQIYPTGSPNQPQH
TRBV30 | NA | AWSPGGSGNTIY
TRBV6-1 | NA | ASSEVPGGNEQF
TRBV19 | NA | ASSFRANGYT
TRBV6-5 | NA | ASTPGTDPYEQY
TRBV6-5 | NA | ASSYGGREGEQY
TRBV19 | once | ASTPKAGLVADTQY
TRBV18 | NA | ASSPAEPSGEKLF
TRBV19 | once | ASSKGKPAYEQY